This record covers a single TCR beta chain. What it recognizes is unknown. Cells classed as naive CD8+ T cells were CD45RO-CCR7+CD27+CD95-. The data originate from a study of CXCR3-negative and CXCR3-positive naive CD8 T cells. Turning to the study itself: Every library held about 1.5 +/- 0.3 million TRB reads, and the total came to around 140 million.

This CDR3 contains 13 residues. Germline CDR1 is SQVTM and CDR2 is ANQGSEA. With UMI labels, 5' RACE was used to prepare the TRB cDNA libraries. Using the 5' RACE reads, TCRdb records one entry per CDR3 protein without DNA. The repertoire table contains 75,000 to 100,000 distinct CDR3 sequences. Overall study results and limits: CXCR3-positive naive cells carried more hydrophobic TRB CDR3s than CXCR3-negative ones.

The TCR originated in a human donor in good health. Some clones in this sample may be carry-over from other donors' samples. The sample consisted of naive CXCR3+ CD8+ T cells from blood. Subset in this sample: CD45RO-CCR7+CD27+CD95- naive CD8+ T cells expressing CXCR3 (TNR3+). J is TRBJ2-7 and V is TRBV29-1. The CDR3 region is CSVDGGVEYEQYF.